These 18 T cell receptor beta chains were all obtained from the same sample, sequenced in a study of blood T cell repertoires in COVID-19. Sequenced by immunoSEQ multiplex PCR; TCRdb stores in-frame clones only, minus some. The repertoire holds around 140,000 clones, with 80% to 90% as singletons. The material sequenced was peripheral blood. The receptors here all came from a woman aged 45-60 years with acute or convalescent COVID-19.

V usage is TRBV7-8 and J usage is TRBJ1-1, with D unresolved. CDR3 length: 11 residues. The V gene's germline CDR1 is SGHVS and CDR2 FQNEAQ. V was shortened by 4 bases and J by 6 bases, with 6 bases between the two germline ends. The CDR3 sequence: CASSSGAEAFF. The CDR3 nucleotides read TGTGCCAGCAGCTCCGGGGCTGAAGCTTTCTTT.

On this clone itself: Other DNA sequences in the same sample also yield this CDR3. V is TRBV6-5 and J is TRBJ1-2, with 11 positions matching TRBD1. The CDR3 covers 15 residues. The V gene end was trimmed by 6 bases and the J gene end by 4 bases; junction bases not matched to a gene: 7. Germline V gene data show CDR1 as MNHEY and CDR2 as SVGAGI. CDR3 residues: CASSRGQGVGYGYTF. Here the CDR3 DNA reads TGTGCCAGCAGCCGGGGACAGGGGGTAGGCTATGGCTACACCTTC.

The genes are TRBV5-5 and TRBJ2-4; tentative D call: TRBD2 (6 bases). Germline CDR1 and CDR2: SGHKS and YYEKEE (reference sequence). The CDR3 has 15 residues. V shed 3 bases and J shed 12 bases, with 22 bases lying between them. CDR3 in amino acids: CASSWEVGSSAYQYF. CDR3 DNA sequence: TGTGCCAGCAGCTGGGAGGTGGGTTCGTCTGCCTATCAGTACTTC.

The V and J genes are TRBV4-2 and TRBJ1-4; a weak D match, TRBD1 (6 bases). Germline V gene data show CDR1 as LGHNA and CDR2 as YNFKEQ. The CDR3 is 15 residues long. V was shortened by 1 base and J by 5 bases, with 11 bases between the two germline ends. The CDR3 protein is CASSQGQETNEKLFF. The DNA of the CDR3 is TGTGCCAGCAGCCAAGGACAGGAAACGAATGAAAAACTGTTTTTT.

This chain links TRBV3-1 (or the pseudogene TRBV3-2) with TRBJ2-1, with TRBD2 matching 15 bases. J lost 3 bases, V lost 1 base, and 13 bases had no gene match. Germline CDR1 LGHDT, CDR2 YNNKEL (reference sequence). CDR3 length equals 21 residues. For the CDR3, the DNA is TGTGCCAGCAGCCAAGTTGACCCGGGACTAGCGGGGGGACCCTACTACAATGAGCAGTTCTTC. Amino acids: CASSQVDPGLAGGPYYNEQFF.

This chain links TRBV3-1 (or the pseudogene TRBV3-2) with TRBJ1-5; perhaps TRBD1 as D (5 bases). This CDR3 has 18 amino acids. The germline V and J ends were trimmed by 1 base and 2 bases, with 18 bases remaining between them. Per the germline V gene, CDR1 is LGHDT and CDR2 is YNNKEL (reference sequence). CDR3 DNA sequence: TGTGCCAGCAGCCAAGGGGGCCCTGCAGGGATGGGCAATCAGCCCCAGCATTTT. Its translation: CASSQGGPAGMGNQPQHF.

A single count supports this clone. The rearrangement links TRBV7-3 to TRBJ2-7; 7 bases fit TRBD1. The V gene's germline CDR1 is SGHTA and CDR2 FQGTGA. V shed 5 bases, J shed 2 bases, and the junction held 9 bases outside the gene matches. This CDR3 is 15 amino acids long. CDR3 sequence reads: CASSETGVPTYEQYF. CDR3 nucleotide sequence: TGTGCCAGCAGCGAAACAGGGGTACCCACCTACGAGCAGTACTTC.

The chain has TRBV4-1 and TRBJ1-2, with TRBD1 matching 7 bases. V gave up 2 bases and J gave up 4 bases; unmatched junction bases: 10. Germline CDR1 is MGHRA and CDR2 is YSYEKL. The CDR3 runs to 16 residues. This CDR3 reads CASSQQDRQGSYGYTF. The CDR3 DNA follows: TGCGCCAGCAGCCAACAGGACAGGCAAGGGAGCTATGGCTACACCTTC.

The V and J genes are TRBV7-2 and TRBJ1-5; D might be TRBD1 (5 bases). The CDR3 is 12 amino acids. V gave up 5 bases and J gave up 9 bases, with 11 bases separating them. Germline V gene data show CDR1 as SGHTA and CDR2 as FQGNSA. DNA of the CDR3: TGTGCCAGCAGCAGCTACGGGGGGCCCCAGCATTTT. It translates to CASSSYGGPQHF. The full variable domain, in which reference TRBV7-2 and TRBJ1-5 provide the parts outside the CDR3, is GAGVSQSPSNKVTEKGKDVELRCDPISGHTALYWYRQSLGQGLEFLIYFQGNSAPDKSGLPSDRFSAERTGGSVSTLTIQRTQQEDSAVYLCASSSYGGPQHFGDGTRLSIL.

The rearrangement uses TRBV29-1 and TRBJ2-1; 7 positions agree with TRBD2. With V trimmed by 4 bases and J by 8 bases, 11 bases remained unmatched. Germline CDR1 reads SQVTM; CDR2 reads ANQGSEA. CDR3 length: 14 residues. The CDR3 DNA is TGCAGCGTTGTGGGGGGGAGGGCCGCCCATGAGCAGTTCTTC. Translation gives CSVVGGRAAHEQFF.

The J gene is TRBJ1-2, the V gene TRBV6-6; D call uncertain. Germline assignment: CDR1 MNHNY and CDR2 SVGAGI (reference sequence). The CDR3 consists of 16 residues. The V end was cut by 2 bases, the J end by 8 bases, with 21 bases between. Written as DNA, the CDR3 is TGTGCCAGCAGTTACGCCACGGGGAGGGTAGGGTACGGCTACACCTTC. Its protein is CASSYATGRVGYGYTF.

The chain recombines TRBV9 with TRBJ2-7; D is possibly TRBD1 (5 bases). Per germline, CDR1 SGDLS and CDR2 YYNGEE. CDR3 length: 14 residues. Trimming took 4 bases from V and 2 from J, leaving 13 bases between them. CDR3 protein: CASSRNFRAYEQYF. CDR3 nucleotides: TGTGCCAGCAGCCGGAATTTCAGGGCCTACGAGCAGTACTTC.

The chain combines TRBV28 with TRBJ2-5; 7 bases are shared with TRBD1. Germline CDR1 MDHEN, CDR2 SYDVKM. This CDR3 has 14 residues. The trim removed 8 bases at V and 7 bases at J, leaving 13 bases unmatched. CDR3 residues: CASDRATTVGTQYF. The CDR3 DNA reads TGTGCCAGCGACAGGGCCACTACCGTTGGGACCCAGTACTTC. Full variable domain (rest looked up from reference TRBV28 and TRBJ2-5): DVKVTQSSRYLVKRTGEKVFLECVQDMDHENMFWYRQDPGLGLRLIYFSYDVKMKEKGDIPEGYSVSREKKERFSLILESASTNQTSMYLCASDRATTVGTQYFGPGTRLLVL.

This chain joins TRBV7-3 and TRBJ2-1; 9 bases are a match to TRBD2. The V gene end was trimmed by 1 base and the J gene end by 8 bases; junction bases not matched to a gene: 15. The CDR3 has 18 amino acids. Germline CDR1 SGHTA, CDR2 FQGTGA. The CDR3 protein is CASSLNRLAGLAMDEQFF. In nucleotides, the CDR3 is TGTGCCAGCAGCTTAAATAGGTTGGCAGGACTAGCGATGGATGAGCAGTTCTTC.

The CDR3 protein is CASSRAGLAYNEQFF. The CDR3 DNA is TGTGCCAGCAGCAGAGCGGGACTAGCCTACAATGAGCAGTTCTTC. The chain combines TRBV7-9 with TRBJ2-1, with TRBD2 matching over 8 bases. V lost 5 bases and J lost 2; bases outside the gene matches: 5. CDR1 is SEHNR, CDR2 FQNEAQ, per germline (reference sequence). The CDR3 is 15 residues long.

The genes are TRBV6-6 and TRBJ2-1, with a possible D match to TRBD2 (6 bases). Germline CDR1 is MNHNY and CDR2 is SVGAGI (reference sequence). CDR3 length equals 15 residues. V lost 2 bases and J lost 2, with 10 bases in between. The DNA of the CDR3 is TGTGCCAGCAGTTACCGGACGGGAGCCTACAATGAGCAGTTCTTC. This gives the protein CASSYRTGAYNEQFF.

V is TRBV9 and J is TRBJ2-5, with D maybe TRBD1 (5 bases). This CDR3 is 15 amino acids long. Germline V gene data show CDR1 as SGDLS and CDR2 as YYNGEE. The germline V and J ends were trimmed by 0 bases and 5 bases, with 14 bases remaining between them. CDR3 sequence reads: CASSVAGHGMETQYF. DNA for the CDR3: TGTGCCAGCAGCGTAGCAGGGCATGGGATGGAGACCCAGTACTTC.

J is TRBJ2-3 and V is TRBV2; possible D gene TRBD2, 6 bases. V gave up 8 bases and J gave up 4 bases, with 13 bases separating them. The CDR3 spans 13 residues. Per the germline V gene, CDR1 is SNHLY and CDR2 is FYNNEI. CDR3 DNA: TGTGCCAGCCCGGCGGACTATTCAGATACGCAGTATTTT. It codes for CASPADYSDTQYF.